This TCR beta chain comes out of a study of PD-L1 blockade in urothelial cancer. As for the study in general: Analyses were performed on blood at 3 weeks after treatment start (the second dose) and at 6 weeks. Median blood clonality was around 0.08, with 75,000 to 100,000 unique TCRs.

The CDR3 contains 18 residues. J gave up 2 bases and V 5 bases, and 12 bases lay outside the gene matches. CDR1 and CDR2 (germline): MDHEN, SYDVKM. Method: immunoSEQ multiplex PCR; TCRdb's copy keeps in-frame clones and lacks some. Of around 100,000 clones in the sample, roughly 84% were seen once. Time point described: pretreatment peripheral blood. Patients had locally advanced or metastatic urothelial carcinoma. V gene TRBV28 combines with J gene TRBJ1-5, with TRBD1 matching over 10 bases. Here the sequenced sample was PBMCs, taken around atezolizumab (anti-PD-L1) treatment. The sequence was collected from a man aged 60 to 69 with urothelial cancer. CDR3 residues: CASSPSPGTGVGNQPQHF. The CDR3 nucleotides read TGTGCCAGCAGTCCGTCCCCCGGGACAGGGGTTGGCAATCAGCCCCAGCATTTT.